This TCR beta chain was found in a study of OX40 agonist ivuxolimab in advanced cancers. Study details: Three individuals attained partial responses, comprising one hepatocellular carcinoma case and two cutaneous melanoma cases. Study outcomes and limitations: Relatively little clonal expansion, among the lowest observed, appeared in partial responders at 0.1-3.0 mg/kg.

This clone was counted once. Antigen unknown. Only in-frame clones appear in the TCRdb table, and some are missing; sequencing was by immunoSEQ multiplex PCR. Of roughly 56,000 clones listed, about four fifths are singletons. The CDR3 contains 15 residues. V trimming: 2 bases; J trimming: 1 base; junction bases outside the gene matches: 1. Sequencing was performed on CD4+ or CD8+ T cells sorted from blood, taken in a trial of the OX40 agonist ivuxolimab. This TCR derives from an adult with an advanced solid tumor such as melanoma, head and neck, liver or kidney cancer. The gene calls are TRBV6-7 and TRBJ1-1; 10 bases line up with TRBD1. TRBV6-7 is labeled an ORF, and its function is uncertain. CDR3: CASSYGDRGNTEAFF. In DNA form, the CDR3 reads TGTGCCAGCAGTTACGGGGACAGGGGGAACACTGAAGCTTTCTTT.